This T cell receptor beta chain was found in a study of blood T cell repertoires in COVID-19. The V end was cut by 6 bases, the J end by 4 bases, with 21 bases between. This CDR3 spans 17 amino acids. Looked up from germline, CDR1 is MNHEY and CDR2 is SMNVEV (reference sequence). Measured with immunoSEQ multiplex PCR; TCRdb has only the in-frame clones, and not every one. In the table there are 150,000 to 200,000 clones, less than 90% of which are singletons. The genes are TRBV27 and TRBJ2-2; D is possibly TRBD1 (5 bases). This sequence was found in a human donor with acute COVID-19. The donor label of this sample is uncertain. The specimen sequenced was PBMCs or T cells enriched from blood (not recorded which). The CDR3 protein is CASSLAARAKSTGELFF. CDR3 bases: TGTGCCAGCAGCCTTGCCGCCAGGGCTAAGAGCACCGGGGAGCTGTTTTTT.